The 5 T cell receptor beta chains presented below share a single source sample, sequenced in a study of blood T cell repertoires in COVID-19. Repertoires were generated with immunoSEQ multiplex PCR, while TCRdb's copy carries only in-frame clones and drops some. This table holds more than 70,000 clones, 88% found once. Material: peripheral blood. The receptors were sampled from a man over 45 with active COVID-19.

V usage is TRBV10-1 and J usage is TRBJ1-2, with D possibly being TRBD1 (5 bases). V was clipped by 6 bases and J by 8 bases, with 16 bases between them. From germline, CDR1 is WNHNN and CDR2 SYGVQD (reference sequence). The CDR3 is made up of 13 amino acids. The CDR3 DNA reads as TGCGCCAGCAGGCGAGACAGTTTTCAGGGCTACACCTTC. Encoded protein: CASRRDSFQGYTF.

The rearrangement joins TRBV4-3 to TRBJ1-2, with D tentatively TRBD1 (5 bases). Trimming left V 4 bases short and J 5 bases short, with 17 bases between. Germline V lookup: CDR1 LGHNA, CDR2 YSLEER. CDR3 length: 15 amino acids. The CDR3 is CASSPSGTRGYGYTF. The CDR3 DNA is TGCGCCAGCAGCCCATCAGGGACGCGGGGTTATGGCTACACCTTC.

The chain's CDR3 is CASSPPPPGILQETQYF. Here the CDR3 DNA reads TGCGCCAGCAGCCCACCACCTCCCGGGATTCTACAAGAGACCCAGTACTTC. V usage is TRBV5-1 and J usage is TRBJ2-5, with D perhaps matching TRBD2 (5 bases). Trimming removed 4 bases from V and 2 bases from J, with 21 bases in between. CDR1 and CDR2 from the germline V gene are SGHRS and YFSETQ. This CDR3 is built from 17 residues.

This clone is a singleton in its sample. The rearrangement links TRBV28 to TRBJ1-1; 8 bases line up with TRBD1. Germline V CDR1 and CDR2: MDHEN, SYDVKM. CDR3 length: 16 residues. J lost 2 bases, V lost 4 bases, and 9 bases had no gene match. The CDR3, as DNA: TGTGCCAGCAGTTCCCTGGGGACAGGAAAAAACACTGAAGCTTTCTTT. Translating it yields CASSSLGTGKNTEAFF.

This clone was detected only once. This chain uses TRBV4-3 with TRBJ1-3; D possibly corresponds to TRBD1 (5 bases). This CDR3 region has 15 residues. Germline CDR1 reads LGHNA; CDR2 reads YSLEER. Trimming shortened V by 2 bases and J by 10 bases, and 18 bases separated the two germline ends. The CDR3 reads CASSQTLIGRGTIYF. The CDR3 DNA is TGCGCCAGCAGCCAAACTCTCATAGGACGGGGGACCATATATTTT.